The 17 T cell receptor beta chains presented below share a single source sample, sequenced in a study of blood T cell repertoires in COVID-19. Method: immunoSEQ multiplex PCR; TCRdb's copy keeps in-frame clones and lacks some. The repertoire holds approximately 250,000 clones, with around 90% as singletons. Material for sequencing was peripheral blood. These receptors were obtained from a woman in her 70s with COVID-19, enrolled during active disease.

V is TRBV13 and J is TRBJ2-1; 7 bases agree with TRBD2. This CDR3 is 17 amino acids long. V shed 8 bases and J 0 bases; nucleotides not matched to a gene: 13. CDR1 and CDR2 (germline): PRHDT, FYEKMQ (reference sequence). CDR3 sequence: CASHSSFGGSSYNEQFF. CDR3 DNA sequence: TGTGCCAGCCATTCTTCCTTCGGGGGGAGCTCCTACAATGAGCAGTTCTTC.

The chain couples TRBV4-1 to TRBJ2-1; D is uncertain. This CDR3 comprises 16 residues. Trimming took 0 bases from V and 5 from J, leaving 14 bases between them. CDR1 and CDR2 from the germline V gene are MGHRA and YSYEKL. DNA for the CDR3: TGCGCCAGCAGCCAAGAGGGCTCCGCTCTAAACAATGAGCAGTTCTTC. This translates into CASSQEGSALNNEQFF.

This chain links TRBV18 with TRBJ1-2, with a tentative D call TRBD1 (6 bases). The V end lost 4 bases, the J end lost 1 base, and 16 bases lay between the germline ends. CDR1 KGHSH and CDR2 LQKENI come from the germline V gene. The CDR3 is 16 amino acids. As DNA, the CDR3 is TGTGCCAGCTCACTCACCCAGGACAGCTATAACTATGGCTACACCTTC. Translated, it gives CASSLTQDSYNYGYTF. The whole variable domain, filled in from reference TRBV18 and TRBJ1-2, reads NAGVMQNPRHLVRRRGQEARLRCSPMKGHSHVYWYRQLPEEGLKFMVYLQKENIIDESGMPKERFSAEFPKEGPSILRIQQVVRGDSAAYFCASSLTQDSYNYGYTFGSGTRLTVV.

The gene calls are TRBV4-1 and TRBJ2-7, with 14 positions matching TRBD2. After removal of 5 bases from V and 2 bases from J, the junction contained 2 bases not matched to a gene. CDR1 and CDR2 (germline): MGHRA, YSYEKL. CDR3 length: 15 residues. CDR3 in DNA: TGCGCCAGCAGCTGGGGACTAGCGGGAGCCTACGAGCAGTACTTC. This sequence encodes CASSWGLAGAYEQYF.

The rearrangement joins TRBV19 to TRBJ1-6; D unresolved. Germline V gene lookup returns CDR1 LNHDA and CDR2 SQIVND (reference sequence). V was pared by 1 base and J by 9 bases, with 13 bases between. The CDR3 has 15 amino acids. In DNA form, the CDR3 reads TGTGCCAGTAGTATAGGGGTCGGGAAATTTTCACCCCTCCACTTT. Its translation: CASSIGVGKFSPLHF.

The chain has TRBV2 and TRBJ2-1; 12 nucleotides line up with TRBD2. The length of the CDR3 is 18 residues. With 0 bases clipped from V and 8 bases from J, the junction kept 11 bases outside the gene matches. Germline V gene data show CDR1 as SNHLY and CDR2 as FYNNEI. CDR3 protein: CASSEARLAGGPSDEQFF. For the CDR3, the DNA is TGTGCCAGCAGTGAAGCACGGCTAGCGGGAGGGCCCTCTGATGAGCAGTTCTTC.

The chain's CDR3 is CASSSNDRGNIQYF. The CDR3 DNA reads TGTGCCAGCAGCTCGAACGACAGGGGAAACATTCAGTACTTC. V gene TRBV7-3 combines with J gene TRBJ2-4, with 8 bases lining up with TRBD1. CDR3 length: 14 residues. Unmatched junction bases numbered 5, after V lost 4 bases and J lost 6 bases. The germline CDR1 and CDR2 sequences are SGHTA and FQGTGA.

In nucleotides, the CDR3 is TGTGCCAGCAGCTTTACTAGCGGGAGGGCCGAATACGAGCAGTACTTC. Its protein is CASSFTSGRAEYEQYF. The chain carries TRBV11-2 and TRBJ2-7; TRBD2 matches 13 bases. The CDR3 spans 16 residues. Germline V gene data show CDR1 as SGHAT and CDR2 as FQNNGV. The junction had 6 bases not matched to a gene; V was cut back by 3 bases and J by 4 bases. The full variable domain, rest sourced from reference TRBV11-2 and TRBJ2-7, is EAGVAQSPRYKIIEKRQSVAFWCNPISGHATLYWYQQILGQGPKLLIQFQNNGVVDDSQLPKDRFSAERLKGVDSTLKIQPAKLEDSAVYLCASSFTSGRAEYEQYFGPGTRLTVT.

The chain links TRBV5-1 to TRBJ1-3, with D possibly TRBD1 on 5 matching bases. Germline-derived CDR1 and CDR2 are SGHRS and YFSETQ. The CDR3 loop spans 15 amino acids. The V gene lost 0 bases and the J gene lost 0 bases, with 7 bases spanning the gap. Here the CDR3 DNA reads TGCGCCAGCAGCTTGGACAGGCCCTCTGGAAACACCATATATTTT. Protein: CASSLDRPSGNTIYF.

The chain employs TRBV29-1 and TRBJ1-2; 7 nucleotides line up with TRBD1. Per the germline V gene, CDR1 is SQVTM and CDR2 is ANQGSEA. V lost 7 bases to trimming and J lost 5 bases; unmatched junction nucleotides: 7. This CDR3 has 12 residues. In nucleotides, the CDR3 is TGCAGCGCGGGGACAGTCGGTTATGGCTACACCTTC. Protein sequence: CSAGTVGYGYTF.

This clone was seen just once. The chain has TRBV27 and TRBJ2-7; 9 bases line up with TRBD2. Trimming removed 5 bases from V and 4 bases from J; junction bases left unmatched: 9. The CDR3 has 15 residues. Germline CDR1 reads MNHEY; CDR2 reads SMNVEV (reference sequence). CDR3 region: CASSLIAGASYEQYF. The CDR3 bases are TGTGCCAGCAGTCTGATAGCGGGGGCCTCTTACGAGCAGTACTTC.

The gene calls are TRBV11-3 and TRBJ2-7; TRBD2 is a possible D gene (6 bases). This CDR3 is built from 14 residues. V shed 1 base and J shed 5 bases, with 12 bases lying between them. CDR1 is SGHNT and CDR2 is YENEEA in the germline V gene. Here the CDR3 reads CASSLGRESDEQYF. In DNA, the CDR3 is TGTGCCAGCAGCTTAGGTCGGGAGAGCGACGAGCAGTACTTC.

The rearrangement links TRBV28 to TRBJ1-2; D possibly corresponds to TRBD1 (6 bases). The CDR3 contains 15 residues. CDR1 and CDR2 from the germline V gene are MDHEN and SYDVKM. Trimming left V 7 bases short and J 3 bases short, with 18 bases between. In nucleotides, the CDR3 is TGTGCCAGCAATCGCCAGGGGTCCCTTGACTATGGCTACACCTTC. This sequence encodes CASNRQGSLDYGYTF.

This clone was seen a single time. This sequence joins TRBV30 and TRBJ2-7; 13 nucleotides align to TRBD2. Germline V lookup: CDR1 GTSNPN, CDR2 SVGIG (reference sequence). With V trimmed by 5 bases and J by 3 bases, 4 bases remained unmatched. The CDR3 length is 14 residues. The CDR3 region has the DNA TGTGCCTGGGGGGGACTAGCGGGGCTCTACGAGCAGTACTTC. It is translated as CAWGGLAGLYEQYF.

The rearrangement uses TRBV28 and TRBJ1-3; 9 positions agree with TRBD1. The CDR3 is made up of 18 amino acids. V dropped 0 bases and J dropped 4; count of bases not matched to a gene: 10. CDR1 is MDHEN, CDR2 SYDVKM, per germline. The CDR3 DNA sequence: TGTGCCAGCAGTTTATGGGGGACAGGGATCAGTGGGGGAAACACCATATATTTT. Amino acid sequence: CASSLWGTGISGGNTIYF.

V is TRBV15 and J is TRBJ2-2; D is unresolved. V lost 0 bases and J 6 bases, leaving 11 bases between the germline ends. The CDR3 length is 15 residues. Germline V CDR1 and CDR2: LNHNV, YYDKDF (reference sequence). CDR3 nucleotide sequence: TGTGCCACCAGCAGAGATAGAACAGTCGCCGGGGAGCTGTTTTTT. It translates to CATSRDRTVAGELFF.

V is TRBV6-2 or TRBV6-3 and J is TRBJ2-1, with 11 bases matching TRBD2. The CDR3 is 18 amino acids. CDR1 and CDR2 from the germline V gene are MNHEY and SVGEGT. V shed 0 bases, J shed 5 bases, and the junction held 9 bases outside the gene matches. The CDR3 region is CASSYSTPLAGGDNEQFF. The CDR3 bases are TGTGCCAGCAGTTACTCGACTCCCCTAGCGGGAGGTGACAATGAGCAGTTCTTC.